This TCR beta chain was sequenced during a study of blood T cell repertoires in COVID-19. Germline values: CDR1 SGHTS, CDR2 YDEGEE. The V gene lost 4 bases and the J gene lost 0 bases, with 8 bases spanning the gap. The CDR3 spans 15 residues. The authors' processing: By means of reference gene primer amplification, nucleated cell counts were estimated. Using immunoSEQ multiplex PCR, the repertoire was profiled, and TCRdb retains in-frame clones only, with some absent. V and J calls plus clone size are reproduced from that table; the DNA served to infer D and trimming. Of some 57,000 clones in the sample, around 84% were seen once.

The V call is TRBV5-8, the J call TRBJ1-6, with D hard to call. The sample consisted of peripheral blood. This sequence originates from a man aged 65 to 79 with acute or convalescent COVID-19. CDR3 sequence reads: CASSLESSYNSPLHF. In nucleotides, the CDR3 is TGTGCCAGCAGCCTAGAGAGCTCCTATAATTCACCCCTCCACTTT. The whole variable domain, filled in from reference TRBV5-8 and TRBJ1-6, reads EAGVTQSPTHLIKTRGQQATLRCSPISGHTSVYWYQQALGLGLQFLLWYDEGEERNRGNFPPRFSGRQFPNYSSELNVNALELEDSALYLCASSLESSYNSPLHFGNGTRLTVT.